This T cell receptor beta chain was documented in a study of T cells in Graves' hyperthyroidism and ophthalmopathy. For ophthalmopathy patients, the Clinical Activity Score was at least 3 and the NOSPECS grade at least 4; duration was under 3 months. Clinical symptoms, serum thyroxine and TRAb, thyroid ultrasound and orbital computed tomography together formed the diagnostic basis. This CDR3 contains 15 residues. Germline CDR1 is GTSNPN and CDR2 is SVGIG (reference sequence). Losses at the gene ends were 0 bases for V and 6 bases for J; bases not matched to a gene: 5. Authors of the study amplified TCR beta CDR3 regions from RNA transcripts. The TCR CDR3 was amplified in a first-round RT-PCR using the HTBI primer set. TCRdb reprocessed the multiplex PCR reads via MiXCR and lists one record per CDR3 protein. The profile shows hundreds of thousands of distinct CDR3 sequences, 15% to 20% of them singletons.

Concerning this clonotype itself: A much larger clonotype is one base distant, so this may be a read error.

The sequencing input was blood. The origin of this receptor is a woman between 40 and 50 years old with Graves' ophthalmopathy. This rearrangement joins TRBV30 to TRBJ2-1, with 10 nucleotides matching TRBD2. The CDR3 spells CAWSVQAGGLNEQFF. The CDR3 DNA is TGTGCCTGGAGTGTACAAGCGGGAGGGCTCAATGAGCAGTTCTTC.